This T cell receptor (beta chain) was retrieved from a study of T cells in Graves' hyperthyroidism and ophthalmopathy. The study's findings and limits: Most thyroid clonotypes with frequency above 0.001 were detected in blood.

Criteria for exclusion of patients were uncontrolled infection, other autoimmune disease, pregnancy or lactation. Diagnosis relied on clinical symptoms, serum thyroxine and TRAb, thyroid ultrasound and orbital computed tomography. PBMCs were collected from a 10 ml volume of fresh peripheral blood. Ten or more counts support this clonotype. Its matching antigen is unknown. Amplification targeted TCR beta CDR3 regions from RNA transcripts. The HTBI primer set served for first-round RT-PCR of the TCR CDR3. TCRdb re-derived calls from the multiplex PCR reads in MiXCR, one entry per CDR3 protein. This table holds a few hundred thousand distinct CDR3 sequences, roughly 18% found once. CDR3 size: 14 residues. V lost 6 bases to trimming and J lost 6 bases, with 17 bases between them. CDR1 is MDHEN and CDR2 is SYDVKM in the germline V gene.

The chain employs TRBV28 and TRBJ1-1, with D tentatively TRBD1 (6 bases). The clonotype originates from a woman between 50 and 59 years old with Graves' hyperthyroidism. Sequencing was done on a sample of blood. CDR3: CASSASGQGSEAFF. CDR3 sequence (DNA): TGTGCCAGCAGCGCTAGCGGTCAGGGGTCTGAAGCTTTCTTT. Supplemented by reference TRBV28 and TRBJ1-1, the full variable domain reads DVKVTQSSRYLVKRTGEKVFLECVQDMDHENMFWYRQDPGLGLRLIYFSYDVKMKEKGDIPEGYSVSREKKERFSLILESASTNQTSMYLCASSASGQGSEAFFGQGTRLTVV.